This paragraph reports one T cell receptor (beta chain). Its target is unknown. The source of the sample is a study of T cell responses to AZD1222 COVID-19 vaccine. Across the whole study: Second-dose intervals of approximately 4 or approximately 12 weeks were pooled.

Method: immunoSEQ multiplex PCR; TCRdb's copy keeps in-frame clones and lacks some. The repertoire holds some 120,000 clones, with around 87% as singletons. Germline CDR1 and CDR2: PRHDT and FYEKMQ (reference sequence). The J segment lost 5 bases and the V segment lost 3 bases, leaving 7 bases of the junction unmatched. The length of the CDR3 is 16 residues. The study's findings and limits: At baseline, just 5 or 6 AZD1222 recipients tested seropositive. Unmutated variant regions reportedly attract nearly half of all spike-specific TCRs.

The TCR originated in an adult in good health. Sequenced here: peripheral blood, sampled on day 0 of AZD1222 vaccination. The gene calls are TRBV13 and TRBJ2-1, with TRBD2 identical over 10 bases. The CDR3 DNA follows: TGTGCCAGCAGCTTTCCTAGCGGGGGTTCTAACAATGAGCAGTTCTTC. Protein: CASSFPSGGSNNEQFF.